Included here is one T cell receptor beta chain sequence, with context. The V gene lost 5 bases and the J gene lost 3 bases, with 20 bases spanning the gap. The CDR3 extends over 15 amino acids. Germline CDR1 DFQATT, CDR2 SNEGSKA (reference sequence). The data were taken from a study of blood T cells in healthy people across ages. The second PCR ran roughly 7 to 12 cycles with a sample-barcoded 5' primer and J-beta primers. TCRdb reprocessed the 5' RACE reads via MiXCR and lists one record per CDR3 protein. This table has about 1.6 million distinct CDR3 sequences, about 35% appearing once. The chain is built from TRBV20-1 and TRBJ2-7; a weak D match, TRBD1 (5 bases). Sequencing used blood. The sequence came from a woman aged 25 to 39 in good health. This CDR3 is CSARRETGSNYEQYF. CDR3 nucleotide sequence: TGCAGTGCTCGCAGGGAAACAGGCTCCAACTACGAGCAGTACTTC.